The subject of this entry is one T cell receptor (beta chain). Antigen specificity is unknown. This entry belongs to a study of identical twins. Findings of the study overall: The more abundant beta clonotypes in cord blood had fewer insertions, and memory repertoires did not show this.

Via MiXCR, TCRdb re-called the 5' RACE reads, giving one row per CDR3 protein. The table records over 500,000 distinct CDR3 sequences, 20% to 25% of them present only once. Germline loops: CDR1 DFQATT, CDR2 SNEGSKA (reference sequence). This CDR3 comprises 14 residues. Trimming cost V 5 bases and J 2 bases; bases outside gene matches: 9. The same specimen was also included in a second study, on T cells expressing NK-cell markers. This second report adds: Sorting in several experiments was restricted by an anti-gamma-delta TCR antibody to alpha-beta TCR T cells.

The sequence was obtained from a young woman in good health. The chain joins TRBV20-1 to TRBJ2-7; 7 bases line up with TRBD2. The material sequenced was CD4+ T cells sorted from blood. The chain's CDR3 is CSAGLGGRAYEQYF. The CDR3 DNA reads as TGCAGTGCTGGCCTGGGGGGGAGGGCCTACGAGCAGTACTTC.